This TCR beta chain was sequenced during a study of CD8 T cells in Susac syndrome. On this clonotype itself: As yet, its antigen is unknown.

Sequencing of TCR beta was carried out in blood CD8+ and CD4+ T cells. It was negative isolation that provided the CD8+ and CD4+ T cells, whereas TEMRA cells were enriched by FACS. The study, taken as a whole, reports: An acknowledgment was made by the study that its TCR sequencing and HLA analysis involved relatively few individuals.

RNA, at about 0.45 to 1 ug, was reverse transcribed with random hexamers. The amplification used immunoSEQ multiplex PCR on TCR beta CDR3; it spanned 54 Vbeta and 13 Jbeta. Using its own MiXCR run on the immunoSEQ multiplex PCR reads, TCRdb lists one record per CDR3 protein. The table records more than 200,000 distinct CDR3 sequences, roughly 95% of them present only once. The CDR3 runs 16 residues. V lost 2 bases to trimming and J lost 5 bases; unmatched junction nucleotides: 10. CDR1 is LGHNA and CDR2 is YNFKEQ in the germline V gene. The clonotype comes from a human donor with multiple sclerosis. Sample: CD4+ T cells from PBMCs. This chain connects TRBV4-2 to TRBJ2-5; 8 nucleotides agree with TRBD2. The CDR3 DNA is TGTGCCAGCAGCCAATCCCCGGGGGGGGGCGGGGAGACCCAGTACTTC. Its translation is CASSQSPGGGGETQYF.